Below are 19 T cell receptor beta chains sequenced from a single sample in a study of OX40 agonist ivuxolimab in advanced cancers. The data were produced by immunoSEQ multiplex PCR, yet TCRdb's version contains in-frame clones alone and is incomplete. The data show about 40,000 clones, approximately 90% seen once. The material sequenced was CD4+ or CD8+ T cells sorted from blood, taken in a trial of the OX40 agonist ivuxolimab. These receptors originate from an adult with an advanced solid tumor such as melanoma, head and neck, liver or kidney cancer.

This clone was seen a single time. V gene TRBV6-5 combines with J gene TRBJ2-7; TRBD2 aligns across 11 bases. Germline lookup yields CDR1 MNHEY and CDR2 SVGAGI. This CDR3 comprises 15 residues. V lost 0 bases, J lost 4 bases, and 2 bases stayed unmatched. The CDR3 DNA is TGTGCCAGCAGTTACTCTGGGACTAGCGGATACGAGCAGTACTTC. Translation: CASSYSGTSGYEQYF.

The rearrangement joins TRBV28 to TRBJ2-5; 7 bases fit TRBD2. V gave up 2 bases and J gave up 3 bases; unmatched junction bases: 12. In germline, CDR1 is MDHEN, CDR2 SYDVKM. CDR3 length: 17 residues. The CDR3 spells CASSLLLASGGEETQYF. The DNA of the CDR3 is TGTGCCAGCAGTTTACTTTTGGCTAGCGGAGGGGAAGAGACCCAGTACTTC.

The CDR3 nucleotides read TGTGCCAGCAGTCCACTAGGGGGGACAGCCTACGAGCAGTACTTC. This codes for CASSPLGGTAYEQYF. The rearrangement joins TRBV6-6 to TRBJ2-7, with a tentative D call TRBD1 (7 bases). The V gene's germline CDR1 is MNHNY and CDR2 SVGAGI (reference sequence). The germline V and J ends were trimmed by 5 bases and 2 bases, with 16 bases remaining between them. The CDR3 covers 15 residues.

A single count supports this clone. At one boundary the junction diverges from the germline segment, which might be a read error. CDR3 in DNA: TGCGCCAGCAGTCAAGCGGGACAGGGGGCCTACGAGCAGTACTTC. The encoded protein is CASSQAGQGAYEQYF. The chain combines TRBV4-1 with TRBJ2-7; 11 bases match TRBD1. The CDR3 length is 15 residues. The germline V gene encodes CDR1 MGHRA and CDR2 YSYEKL.

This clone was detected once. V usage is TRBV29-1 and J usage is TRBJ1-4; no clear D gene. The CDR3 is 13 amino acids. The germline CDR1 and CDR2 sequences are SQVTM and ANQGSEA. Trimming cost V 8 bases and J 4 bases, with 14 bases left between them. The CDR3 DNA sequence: TGCAGCACAACCGGGGATGATAATGAAAAACTGTTTTTT. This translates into CSTTGDDNEKLFF.

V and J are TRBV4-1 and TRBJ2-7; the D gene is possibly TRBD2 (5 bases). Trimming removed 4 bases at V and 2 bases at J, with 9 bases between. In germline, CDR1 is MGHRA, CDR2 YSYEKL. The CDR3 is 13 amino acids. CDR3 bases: TGCGCCAGCAGCCTGGACGGGGCCTACGAGCAGTACTTC. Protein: CASSLDGAYEQYF.

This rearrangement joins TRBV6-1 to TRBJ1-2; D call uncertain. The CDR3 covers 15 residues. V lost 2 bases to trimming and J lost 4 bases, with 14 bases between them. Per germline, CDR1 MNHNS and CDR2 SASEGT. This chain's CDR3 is CASSENLDPFYGYTF. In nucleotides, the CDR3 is TGTGCCAGCAGTGAAAACCTCGACCCCTTCTATGGCTACACCTTC.

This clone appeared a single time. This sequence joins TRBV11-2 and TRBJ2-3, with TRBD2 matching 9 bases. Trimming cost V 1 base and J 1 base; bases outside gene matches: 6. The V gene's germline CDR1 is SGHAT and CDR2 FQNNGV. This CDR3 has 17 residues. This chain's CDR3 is CASSLGVRTSGTDTQYF. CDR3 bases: TGTGCCAGCAGCTTAGGAGTCAGGACTAGCGGCACAGATACGCAGTATTTT.

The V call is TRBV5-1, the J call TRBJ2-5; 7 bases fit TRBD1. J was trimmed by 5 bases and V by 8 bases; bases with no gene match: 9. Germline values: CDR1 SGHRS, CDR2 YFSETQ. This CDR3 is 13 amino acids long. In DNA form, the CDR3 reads TGCGCCAGTTCAGGGGGAAGAAGGGAGACCCAGTACTTC. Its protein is CASSGGRRETQYF.

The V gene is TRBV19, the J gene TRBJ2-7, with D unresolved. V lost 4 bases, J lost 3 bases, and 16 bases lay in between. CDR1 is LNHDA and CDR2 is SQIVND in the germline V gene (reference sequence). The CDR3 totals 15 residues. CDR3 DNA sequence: TGTGCCAGTAGTACCCACGCTAGGACCCGCTACGAGCAGTACTTC. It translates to CASSTHARTRYEQYF.

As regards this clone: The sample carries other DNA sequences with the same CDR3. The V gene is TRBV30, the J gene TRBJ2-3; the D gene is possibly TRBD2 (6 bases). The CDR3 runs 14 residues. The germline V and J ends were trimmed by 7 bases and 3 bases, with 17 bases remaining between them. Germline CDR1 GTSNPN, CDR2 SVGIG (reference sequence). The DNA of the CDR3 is TGTGCCTTGGGTGGACTGGCGGGAACAGATACGCAGTATTTT. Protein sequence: CALGGLAGTDTQYF.

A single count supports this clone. The CDR3 loop reads CASSIDLVSDEQYF. DNA for the CDR3: TGTGCCAGTAGTATAGATCTTGTGAGCGACGAGCAGTACTTC. The chain is built from TRBV19 and TRBJ2-7; D gene ambiguous. Deletions cut 0 bases from V and 5 bases from J, with 11 bases between. CDR3 length: 14 amino acids. Germline V gives CDR1 LNHDA, CDR2 SQIVND (reference sequence).

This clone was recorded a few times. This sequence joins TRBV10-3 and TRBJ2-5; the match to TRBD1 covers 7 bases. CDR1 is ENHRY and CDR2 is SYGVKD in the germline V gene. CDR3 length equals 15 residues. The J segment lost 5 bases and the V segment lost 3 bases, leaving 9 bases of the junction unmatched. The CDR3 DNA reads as TGTGCCATCAGTGAAATGACAGGGCGGTGGGAGACCCAGTACTTC. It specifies CAISEMTGRWETQYF.

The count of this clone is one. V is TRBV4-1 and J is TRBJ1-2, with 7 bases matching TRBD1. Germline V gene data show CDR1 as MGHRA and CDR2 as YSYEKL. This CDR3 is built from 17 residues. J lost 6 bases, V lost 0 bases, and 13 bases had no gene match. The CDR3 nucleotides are TGCGCCAGCAGCCAAGATTGGACGAGACAGGGTTTCAATGGCTACACCTTC. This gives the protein CASSQDWTRQGFNGYTF.

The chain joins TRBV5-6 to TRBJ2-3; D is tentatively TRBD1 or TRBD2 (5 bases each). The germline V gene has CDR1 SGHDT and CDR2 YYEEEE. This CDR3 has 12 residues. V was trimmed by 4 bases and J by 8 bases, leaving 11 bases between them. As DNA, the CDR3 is TGTGCCAGCAGCGGAGAGGGGTCTACGCAGTATTTT. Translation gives CASSGEGSTQYF.

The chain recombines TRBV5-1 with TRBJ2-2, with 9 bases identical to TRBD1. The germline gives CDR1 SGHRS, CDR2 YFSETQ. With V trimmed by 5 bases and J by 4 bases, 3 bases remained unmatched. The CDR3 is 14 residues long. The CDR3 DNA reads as TGCGCCAGCAGGGGACAGGGTGGCACCGGGGAGCTGTTTTTT. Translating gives CASRGQGGTGELFF.

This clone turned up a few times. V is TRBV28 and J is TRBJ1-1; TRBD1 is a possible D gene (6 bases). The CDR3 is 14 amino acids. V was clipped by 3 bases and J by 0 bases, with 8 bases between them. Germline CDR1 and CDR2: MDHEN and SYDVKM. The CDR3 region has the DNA TGTGCCAGCAGTTTGACAGGCATGAACACTGAAGCTTTCTTT. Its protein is CASSLTGMNTEAFF.

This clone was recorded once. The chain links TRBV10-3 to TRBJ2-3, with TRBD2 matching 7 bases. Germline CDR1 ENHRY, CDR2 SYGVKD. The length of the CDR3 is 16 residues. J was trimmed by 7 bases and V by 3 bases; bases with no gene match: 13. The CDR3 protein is CAISDAAGALSYTQYF. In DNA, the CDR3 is TGTGCCATCAGTGATGCGGCGGGAGCCTTGTCGTATACGCAGTATTTT.

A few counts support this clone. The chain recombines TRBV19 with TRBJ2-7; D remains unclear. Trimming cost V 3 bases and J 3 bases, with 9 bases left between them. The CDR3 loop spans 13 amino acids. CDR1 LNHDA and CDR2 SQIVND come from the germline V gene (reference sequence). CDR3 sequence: CASSITPFYEQYF. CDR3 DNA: TGTGCCAGTAGTATCACTCCGTTCTACGAGCAGTACTTC.